This is a list of T cell receptor beta chains from one sample in a study of HIV-infected patients and healthy controls. TCRdb re-derived calls from the 5' RACE reads in MiXCR, one entry per CDR3 protein. Of some 9,000 distinct CDR3 sequences listed, about 8.8% are singletons. This specimen was blood, taken before antiretroviral therapy. These receptors were obtained from an adult with HIV infection. The donor label of this sample is uncertain. Each CDR3 is given with its conserved first and last residue. The D gene is left open where the match is weak. Expanded clones are given a class, and other clones once, few, many or no size at all.

TRBV14	TRBD2	TRBJ2-5	NA	CASSQVGLAGLQETQYF	TGTGCCAGCAGCCAAGTAGGTCTAGCGGGCCTACAAGAGACCCAGTACTTC
TRBV30	NA	TRBJ2-5	many	CAVQPGQETQYF	TGTGCGGTGCAGCCGGGACAAGAGACCCAGTACTTC
TRBV24-1	NA	TRBJ2-2	many	CATEGPERSTGELFF	TGTGCCACCGAGGGGCCGGAGCGTAGCACCGGGGAGCTGTTTTTT
TRBV12-3/TRBV12-4	TRBD1	TRBJ2-7	NA	CASSLQTGSSYEQYF	TGTGCCAGCAGTTTACAGACAGGGAGCTCCTACGAGCAGTACTTC
TRBV6-5	TRBD1	TRBJ1-6	many	CATLRGGQMNSPLHF	TGTGCCACCCTACGAGGGGGACAGATGAATTCACCCCTCCACTTT
TRBV29-1	NA	TRBJ2-3	many	CSVEGETGADTQYF	TGCAGCGTTGAAGGCGAGACCGGAGCAGATACGCAGTATTTT
TRBV19	TRBD2	TRBJ2-2	many	CASSLRLAGGTNTGELFF	TGTGCCAGTAGTCTTAGACTAGCGGGGGGCACGAACACCGGGGAGCTGTTTTTT
TRBV19	NA	TRBJ1-2	many	CASSIDGTFHYGYTF	TGTGCCAGTAGTATAGACGGGACCTTCCACTATGGCTACACCTTC
TRBV27	NA	TRBJ1-4	many	CASSHNEKLFF	TGTGCCAGCAGCCATAATGAAAAACTGTTTTTT
TRBV6-5	TRBD2	TRBJ2-7	many	CASSVLAGGPRSREQYF	TGTGCCAGCAGTGTGCTAGCGGGAGGGCCAAGGTCGCGGGAGCAGTACTTC
TRBV13	TRBD1	TRBJ1-1	many	CASSLIRTGETEAFF	TGTGCCAGCAGCTTGATTCGGACAGGGGAAACTGAAGCTTTCTTT
TRBV29-1	NA	TRBJ2-5	many	CSIKTGTETQYF	TGCAGTATAAAGACAGGAACAGAGACCCAGTACTTC
TRBV6-6	NA	TRBJ1-1	NA	CASSRDTYTEAFF	TGTGCCAGCAGTCGCGATACATACACTGAAGCTTTCTTT
TRBV9	NA	TRBJ1-5	many	CASSAHPGINQPQHF	TGTGCCAGCAGCGCACACCCGGGGATCAATCAGCCCCAGCATTTT
TRBV7-3	TRBD1	TRBJ2-5	NA	CASSFGTGGQETQYF	TGTGCCAGCAGCTTCGGGACAGGGGGGCAAGAGACCCAGTACTTC
TRBV12-3/TRBV12-4	NA	TRBJ2-2	many	CASSNRQHGELFF	TGTGCCAGCAGTAATAGACAACACGGGGAGCTGTTTTTT
TRBV29-1	TRBD1	TRBJ2-1	medium-sized	CSVVGQLYNEQFF	TGCAGCGTTGTGGGACAGCTCTACAATGAGCAGTTCTTC
TRBV29-1	NA	TRBJ1-5	many	CSVEVTGEPNQPQHF	TGCAGCGTTGAAGTAACGGGGGAACCCAATCAGCCCCAGCATTTT
TRBV3-1	NA	TRBJ1-3	many	CASSPNRDGNTIYF	TGTGCCAGCAGCCCCAACAGGGATGGAAACACCATATATTTT
TRBV27	NA	TRBJ2-5	many	CASSKGGYQETQYF	TGTGCCAGCAGTAAAGGGGGGTACCAAGAGACCCAGTACTTC
TRBV12-3/TRBV12-4	NA	TRBJ1-5	many	CASSLQLGGSNQPQHF	TGTGCCAGCAGTTTACAGCTTGGCGGGAGCAATCAGCCCCAGCATTTT
TRBV5-6	NA	TRBJ2-7	few	CASSFLTQGGQSEQYF	TGTGCCAGCAGCTTCCTCACCCAGGGGGGACAGAGCGAGCAGTACTTC
TRBV2	NA	TRBJ1-2	NA	CASSVNRDYGYTF	TGTGCCAGCAGTGTTAACAGGGACTATGGCTACACCTTC
TRBV29-1	TRBD1	TRBJ2-5	NA	CSQSSGTGRETQYF	TGCAGCCAATCATCCGGGACAGGGAGGGAGACCCAGTACTTC
TRBV28	TRBD1	TRBJ1-5	many	CASSLRGPLPQHF	TGTGCCAGCAGTTTAAGGGGGCCTTTACCCCAGCATTTT
TRBV29-1	TRBD1	TRBJ1-2	many	CSVLGQGSGYTF	TGCAGCGTTTTGGGACAGGGATCTGGCTACACCTTC
TRBV20-1	TRBD1	TRBJ1-1	many	CSARDLGQGDTEAFF	TGCAGTGCTAGAGATCTAGGACAGGGGGACACTGAAGCTTTCTTT
TRBV7-6	TRBD2	TRBJ2-3	once	CASSLSAGGNTQYF	TGTGCCAGCAGCTTATCAGCGGGAGGGAATACGCAGTATTTT
TRBV12-3/TRBV12-4	TRBD1	TRBJ1-4	few	CASSRQGSEKLFF	TGTGCCAGCAGTCGACAGGGGAGCGAAAAACTGTTTTTT
TRBV2	TRBD1	TRBJ1-1	many	CASTPGGTGRNTEAFF	TGTGCCAGCACCCCTGGGGGGACAGGACGAAACACTGAAGCTTTCTTT
TRBV5-4	TRBD1	TRBJ1-6	many	CASSRTGNNSPLHF	TGTGCCAGCAGTAGGACAGGGAACAATTCACCCCTCCACTTT
TRBV6-6	NA	TRBJ1-1	many	CASSYSYRDTEAFF	TGTGCCAGCAGTTACTCGTATAGGGACACTGAAGCTTTCTTT
TRBV12-3/TRBV12-4	NA	TRBJ2-5	few	CASTERHGTQYF	TGTGCCAGCACGGAGCGACACGGAACCCAGTACTTC
TRBV5-4	NA	TRBJ1-2	many	CASSSWVGEDDYGYTF	TGTGCCAGCAGCTCCTGGGTGGGGGAAGACGATTATGGCTACACCTTC
TRBV27	TRBD2	TRBJ2-7	many	CASKRASGRREEQYF	TGTGCCAGCAAAAGGGCTAGCGGGAGAAGGGAAGAGCAGTACTTC
TRBV20-1	NA	TRBJ2-7	many	CSARRVANSYEQYF	TGCAGTGCTAGGAGGGTCGCTAACTCCTACGAGCAGTACTTC
TRBV6-5	TRBD1	TRBJ1-4	NA	CASRPRDRERLSEKLFF	TGTGCCAGCAGACCCCGGGACAGGGAGCGATTAAGTGAAAAACTGTTTTTT
TRBV29-1	NA	TRBJ2-7	NA	CSVELGGYEQYF	TGCAGCGTTGAACTAGGGGGGTACGAGCAGTACTTC
TRBV20-1	NA	TRBJ2-2	medium-sized	CSARVFGADTGELFF	TGCAGTGCTAGGGTTTTTGGGGCCGACACCGGGGAGCTGTTTTTT
TRBV11-3	TRBD2	TRBJ2-5	many	CASSLAVAGGQETQYF	TGTGCCAGCAGCTTAGCGGTAGCGGGGGGCCAAGAGACCCAGTACTTC
TRBV25-1	TRBD1	TRBJ1-5	many	CASSPRGQPGEPQHF	TGTGCCAGCAGCCCACGGGGACAGCCAGGGGAGCCCCAGCATTTT
TRBV15	TRBD1	TRBJ1-4	many	CATSSGTGVNEKLFF	TGTGCCACCAGCAGTGGGACAGGGGTAAATGAAAAACTGTTTTTT
TRBV25-1	NA	TRBJ1-4	many	CASSDLIGGGEKLFF	TGTGCCAGCAGTGATTTAATAGGGGGTGGTGAAAAACTGTTTTTT
TRBV5-5	TRBD2	TRBJ2-3	many	CASSFGFGGSTDTQYF	TGTGCCAGCAGCTTTGGCTTCGGCGGGAGTACAGATACGCAGTATTTT
TRBV7-8	TRBD2	TRBJ2-2	medium-sized	CASSLSELAGGHNTGELFF	TGTGCCAGCAGCTTATCTGAACTAGCGGGGGGGCATAACACCGGGGAGCTGTTTTTT
TRBV5-1	NA	TRBJ1-3	many	CASSLDFGSLPAF	TGCGCCAGCAGCTTGGATTTTGGCTCACTCCCAGCTTTT
TRBV4-1	NA	TRBJ1-6	many	CASSQERAQESLHF	TGCGCCAGCAGCCAAGAACGGGCGCAGGAATCCCTCCACTTT
TRBV5-8	TRBD1	TRBJ1-4	many	CASSLDGTVDEKLFF	TGTGCCAGCAGCTTAGATGGGACAGTCGATGAAAAACTGTTTTTT
TRBV5-6	NA	TRBJ2-5	many	CASTRRTVGETQYF	TGTGCCAGCACCCGACGAACCGTCGGCGAGACCCAGTACTTC
TRBV6-2/TRBV6-3	NA	TRBJ2-7	many	CASSYPKRTRRSYEQYF	TGTGCCAGCAGTTACCCTAAACGGACTCGACGTTCCTACGAGCAGTACTTC
TRBV28	NA	TRBJ2-1	medium-sized	CASSTRYGEQFF	TGTGCCAGCAGTACTAGGTACGGTGAGCAGTTCTTC
TRBV12-3/TRBV12-4	TRBD2	TRBJ2-2	many	CASSLPSVAGKPNTGELFF	TGTGCCAGCAGTTTGCCCTCGGTAGCGGGAAAGCCCAACACCGGGGAGCTGTTTTTT
TRBV12-3/TRBV12-4	NA	TRBJ2-6	many	CASSPFRGGKAGANVLTF	TGTGCCAGCAGTCCCTTTAGAGGGGGAAAAGCTGGGGCCAACGTCCTGACTTTC
TRBV7-8	TRBD2	TRBJ2-1	many	CASSDPGGSSYNEQFF	TGTGCCAGCAGCGATCCCGGCGGGAGCTCCTACAATGAGCAGTTCTTC